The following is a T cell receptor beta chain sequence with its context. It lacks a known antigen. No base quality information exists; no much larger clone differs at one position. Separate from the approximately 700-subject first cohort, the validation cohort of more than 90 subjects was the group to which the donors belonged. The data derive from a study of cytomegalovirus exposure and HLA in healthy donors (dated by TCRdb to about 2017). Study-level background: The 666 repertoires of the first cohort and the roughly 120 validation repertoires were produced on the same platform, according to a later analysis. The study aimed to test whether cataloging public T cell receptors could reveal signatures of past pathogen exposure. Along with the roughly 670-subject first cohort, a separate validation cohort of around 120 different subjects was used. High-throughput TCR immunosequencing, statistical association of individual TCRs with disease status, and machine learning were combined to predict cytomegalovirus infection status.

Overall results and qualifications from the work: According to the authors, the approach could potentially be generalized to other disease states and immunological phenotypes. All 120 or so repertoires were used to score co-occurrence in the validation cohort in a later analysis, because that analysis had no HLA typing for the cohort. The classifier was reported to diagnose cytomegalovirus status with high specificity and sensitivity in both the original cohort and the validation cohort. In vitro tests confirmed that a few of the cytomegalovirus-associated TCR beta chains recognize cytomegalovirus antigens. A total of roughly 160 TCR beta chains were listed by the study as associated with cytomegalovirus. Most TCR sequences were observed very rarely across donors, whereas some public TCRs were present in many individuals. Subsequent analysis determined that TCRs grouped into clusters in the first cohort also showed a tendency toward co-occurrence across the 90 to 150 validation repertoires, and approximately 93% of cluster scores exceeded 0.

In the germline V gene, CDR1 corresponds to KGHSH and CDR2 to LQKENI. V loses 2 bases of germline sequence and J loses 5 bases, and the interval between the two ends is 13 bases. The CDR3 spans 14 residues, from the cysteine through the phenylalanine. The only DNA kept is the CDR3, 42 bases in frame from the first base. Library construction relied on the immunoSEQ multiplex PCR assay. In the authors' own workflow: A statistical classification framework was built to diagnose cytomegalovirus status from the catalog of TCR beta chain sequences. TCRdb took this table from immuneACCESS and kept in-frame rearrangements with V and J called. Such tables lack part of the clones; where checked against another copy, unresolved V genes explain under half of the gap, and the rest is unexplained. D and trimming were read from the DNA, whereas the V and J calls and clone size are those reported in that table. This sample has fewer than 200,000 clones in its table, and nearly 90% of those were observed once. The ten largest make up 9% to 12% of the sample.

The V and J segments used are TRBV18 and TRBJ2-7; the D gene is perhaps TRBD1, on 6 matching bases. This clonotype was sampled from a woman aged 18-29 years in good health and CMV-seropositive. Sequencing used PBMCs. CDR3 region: CASSPSQGIHEQYF. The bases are TGTGCCAGCTCACCAAGCCAGGGGATCCACGAGCAGTACTTC. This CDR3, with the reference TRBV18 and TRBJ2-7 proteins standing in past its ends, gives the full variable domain NAGVMQNPRHLVRRRGQEARLRCSPMKGHSHVYWYRQLPEEGLKFMVYLQKENIIDESGMPKERFSAEFPKEGPSILRIQQVVRGDSAAYFCASSPSQGIHEQYFGPGTRLTVT.